This TCR beta chain was recovered during a study of identical twins. From the 5' RACE reads, TCRdb called clonotypes with MiXCR, one entry per CDR3 protein. This table holds approximately 470,000 distinct CDR3 sequences, approximately 15% found once. V lost 0 bases to trimming and J lost 0 bases, with 6 bases between them. This CDR3 spans 14 amino acids. Germline values: CDR1 SGHKS, CDR2 YYEKEE (reference sequence). These sequences were also reported in another study, on yellow fever vaccine responses in identical twins.

V is TRBV5-5 and J is TRBJ1-1; D call uncertain. The sequenced sample was CD4+ T cells sorted from blood. The TCR comes from a woman between 18 and 30 years old in good health. The CDR3 protein is CASSLEWVNTEAFF. In DNA form, the CDR3 reads TGTGCCAGCAGCTTGGAGTGGGTGAACACTGAAGCTTTCTTT.